This T cell receptor (beta chain) comes out of a study of patients and donors after allogeneic stem cell transplantation. CDR1 and CDR2 from the germline V gene are MNHEY and SMNVEV (reference sequence). V was pared by 5 bases and J by 0 bases, with 17 bases between. The CDR3 consists of 16 residues. TCRdb recomputed calls from the RT-PCR reads with MiXCR, one row per CDR3 protein. The sample has around 200,000 distinct CDR3 sequences; around 41% are singletons. This sequence joins TRBV27 and TRBJ2-7; the D call may be TRBD1 or TRBD2 (6 bases each). This TCR came from a human donor who was either an allogeneic HSCT recipient or a stem cell or donor lymphocyte infusion donor (not recorded which). It is not recorded whose cells these are; they may come from a transplant donor. Material for sequencing was blood, either unsorted or a sorted T cell fraction (not recorded which). In DNA form, the CDR3 reads TGTGCCAGCAGTCCTCGTGGGGGGCTTCGCTCCTACGAGCAGTACTTC. Translating it yields CASSPRGGLRSYEQYF.